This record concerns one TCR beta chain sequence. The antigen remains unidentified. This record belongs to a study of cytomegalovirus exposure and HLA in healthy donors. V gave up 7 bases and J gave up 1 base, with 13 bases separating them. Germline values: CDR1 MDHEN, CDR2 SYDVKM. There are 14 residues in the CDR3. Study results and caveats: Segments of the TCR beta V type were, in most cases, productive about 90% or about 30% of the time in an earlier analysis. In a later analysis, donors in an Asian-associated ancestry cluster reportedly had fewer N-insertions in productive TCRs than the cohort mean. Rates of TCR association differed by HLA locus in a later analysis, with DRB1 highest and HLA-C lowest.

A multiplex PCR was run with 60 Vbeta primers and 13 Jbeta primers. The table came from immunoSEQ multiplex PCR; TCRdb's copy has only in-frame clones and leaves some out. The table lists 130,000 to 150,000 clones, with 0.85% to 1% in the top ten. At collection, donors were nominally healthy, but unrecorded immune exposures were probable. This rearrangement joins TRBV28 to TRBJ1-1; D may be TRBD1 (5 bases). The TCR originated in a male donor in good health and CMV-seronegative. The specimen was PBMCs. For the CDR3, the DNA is TGTGCCAGCAAAATACAGGTATCGAACACTGAAGCTTTCTTT. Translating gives CASKIQVSNTEAFF.